This T cell receptor beta chain was obtained from a study of T cells after yellow fever vaccination. There are 16 residues in the CDR3. Looked up from germline, CDR1 is SGHTA and CDR2 is FQGNSA. Trimming stripped 3 bases from V and 1 base from J, with 14 bases between. This clonotype was observed at least ten times. What it binds is unknown. It was through 5'RACE template switching that TCR cDNA was made, with a universal primer site and UMIs added. MiXCR, run by TCRdb on the 5' RACE reads, gives a single entry per CDR3 protein. The sample shows about 240,000 distinct CDR3 sequences, less than 9% of them seen only once. Whole-study findings and limits: Abundant contaminating clonotypes from the bulk population could appear in FACS-sorted repertoires. Reappearance after the booster was observed for most primary-vaccination clones (roughly 97% CD4, just over 85% CD8). Although most clonotypes did not, a small share appeared in both CD4 and CD8 compartments.

The starting material was CD4+ T cells sorted from PBMCs, obtained 15 days after the yellow fever booster vaccination. The receptor was isolated from a man aged 30 to 39 who received the YFV17D yellow fever vaccine. This chain connects TRBV7-2 to TRBJ2-3; tentatively, D is TRBD2 (6 bases). The CDR3 sequence: CASSFGGSGGTDTQYF. DNA for the CDR3: TGTGCCAGCAGCTTCGGCGGTAGCGGTGGCACAGATACGCAGTATTTT.